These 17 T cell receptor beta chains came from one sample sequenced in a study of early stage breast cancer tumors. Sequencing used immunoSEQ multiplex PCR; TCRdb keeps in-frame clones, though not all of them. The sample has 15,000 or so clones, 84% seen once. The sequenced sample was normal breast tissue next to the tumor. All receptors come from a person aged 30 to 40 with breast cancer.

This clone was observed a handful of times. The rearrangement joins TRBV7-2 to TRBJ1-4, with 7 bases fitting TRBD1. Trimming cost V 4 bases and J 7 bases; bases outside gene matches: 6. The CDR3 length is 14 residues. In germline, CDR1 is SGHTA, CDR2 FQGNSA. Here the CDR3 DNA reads TGTGCCAGCAGCTCCTCCAGGGGGAGTGAAAAACTGTTTTTT. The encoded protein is CASSSSRGSEKLFF.

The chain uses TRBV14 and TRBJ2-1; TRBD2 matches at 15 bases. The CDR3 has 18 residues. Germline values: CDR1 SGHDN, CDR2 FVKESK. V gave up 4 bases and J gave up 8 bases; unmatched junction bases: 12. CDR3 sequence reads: CASSRRQGTSGRTYEQFF. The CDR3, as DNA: TGTGCCAGCAGCCGCAGACAAGGGACTAGCGGGAGGACTTATGAGCAGTTCTTC. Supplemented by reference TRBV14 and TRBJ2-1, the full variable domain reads EAGVTQFPSHSVIEKGQTVTLRCDPISGHDNLYWYRRVMGKEIKFLLHFVKESKQDESGMPNNRFLAERTGGTYSTLKVQPAELEDSGVYFCASSRRQGTSGRTYEQFFGPGTRLTVL.

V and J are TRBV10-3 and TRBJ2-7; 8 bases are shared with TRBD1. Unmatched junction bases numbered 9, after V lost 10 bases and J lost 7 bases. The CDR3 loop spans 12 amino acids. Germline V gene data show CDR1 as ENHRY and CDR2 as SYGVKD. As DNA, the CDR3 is TGTGCCAAGGACAGGGTAGGGGGTGAGCAGTACTTC. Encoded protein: CAKDRVGGEQYF.

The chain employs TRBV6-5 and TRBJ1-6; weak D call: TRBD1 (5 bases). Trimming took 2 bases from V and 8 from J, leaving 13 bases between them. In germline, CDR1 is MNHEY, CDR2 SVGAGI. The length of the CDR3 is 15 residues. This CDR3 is CASSYGGITDSPLHF. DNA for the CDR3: TGTGCCAGCAGTTACGGGGGGATTACGGATTCACCCCTCCACTTT.

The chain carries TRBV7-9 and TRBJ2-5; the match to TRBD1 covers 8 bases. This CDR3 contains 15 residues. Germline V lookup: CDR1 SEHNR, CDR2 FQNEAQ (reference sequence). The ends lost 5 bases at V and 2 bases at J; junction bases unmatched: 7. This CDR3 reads CASSADRGPQETQYF. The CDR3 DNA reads TGTGCCAGCAGCGCCGACAGGGGCCCTCAAGAGACCCAGTACTTC.

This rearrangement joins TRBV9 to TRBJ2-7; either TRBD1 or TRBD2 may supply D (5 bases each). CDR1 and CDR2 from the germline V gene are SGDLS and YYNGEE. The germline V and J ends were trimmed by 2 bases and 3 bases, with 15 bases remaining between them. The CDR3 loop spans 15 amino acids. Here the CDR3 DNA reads TGTGCCAGCAGCGTGGGACCAGCACAGATCTACGAGCAGTACTTC. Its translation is CASSVGPAQIYEQYF.

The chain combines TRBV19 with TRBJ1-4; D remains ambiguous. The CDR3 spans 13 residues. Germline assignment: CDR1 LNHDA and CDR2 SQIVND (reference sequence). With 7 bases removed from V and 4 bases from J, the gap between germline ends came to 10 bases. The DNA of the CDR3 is TGTGCCAGTAAAGGCAGCTTTAATGAAAAACTGTTTTTT. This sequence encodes CASKGSFNEKLFF.

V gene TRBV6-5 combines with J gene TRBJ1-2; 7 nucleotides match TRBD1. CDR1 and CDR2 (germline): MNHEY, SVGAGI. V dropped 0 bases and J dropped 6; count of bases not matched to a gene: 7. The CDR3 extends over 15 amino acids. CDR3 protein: CASSYSLRTGNGYTF. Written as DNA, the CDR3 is TGTGCCAGCAGTTACTCACTCCGGACAGGCAATGGCTACACCTTC.

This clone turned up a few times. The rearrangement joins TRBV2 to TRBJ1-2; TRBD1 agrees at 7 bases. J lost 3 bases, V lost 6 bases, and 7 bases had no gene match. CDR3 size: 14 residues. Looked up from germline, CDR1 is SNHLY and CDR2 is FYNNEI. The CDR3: CASRPDREYYGYTF. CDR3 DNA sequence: TGTGCCAGCAGGCCCGACAGGGAGTACTATGGCTACACCTTC.

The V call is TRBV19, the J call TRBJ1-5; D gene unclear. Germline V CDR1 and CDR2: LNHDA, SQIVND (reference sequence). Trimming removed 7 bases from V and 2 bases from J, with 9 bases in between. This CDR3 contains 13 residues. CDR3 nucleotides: TGTGCCAGTACGGAGTGGGGCAATCAGCCCCAGCATTTT. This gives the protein CASTEWGNQPQHF.

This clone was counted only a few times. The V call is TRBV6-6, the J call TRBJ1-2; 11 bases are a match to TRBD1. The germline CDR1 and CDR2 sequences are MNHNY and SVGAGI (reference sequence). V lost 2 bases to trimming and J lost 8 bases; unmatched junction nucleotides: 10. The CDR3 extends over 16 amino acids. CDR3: CASSYLIPGQGGGYTF. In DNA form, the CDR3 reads TGTGCCAGCAGTTACCTTATACCGGGACAGGGGGGCGGCTACACCTTC.

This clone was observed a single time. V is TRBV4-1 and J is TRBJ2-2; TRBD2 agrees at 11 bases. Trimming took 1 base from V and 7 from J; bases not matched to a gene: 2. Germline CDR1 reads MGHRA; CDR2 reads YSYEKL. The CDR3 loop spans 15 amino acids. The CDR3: CASSQGLAGIGELFF. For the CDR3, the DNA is TGCGCCAGCAGCCAAGGACTAGCGGGGATCGGGGAGCTGTTTTTT.

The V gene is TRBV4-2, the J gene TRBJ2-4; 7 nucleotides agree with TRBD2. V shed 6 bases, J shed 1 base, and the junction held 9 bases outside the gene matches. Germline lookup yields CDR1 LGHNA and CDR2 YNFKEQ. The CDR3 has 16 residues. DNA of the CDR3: TGTGCCAGCAGTCTCTACGGGAGGACTGCCAAAAACATTCAGTACTTC. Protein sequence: CASSLYGRTAKNIQYF.

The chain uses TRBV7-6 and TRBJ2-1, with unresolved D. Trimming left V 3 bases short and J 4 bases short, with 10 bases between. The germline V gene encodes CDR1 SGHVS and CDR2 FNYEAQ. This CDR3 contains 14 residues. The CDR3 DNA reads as TGTGCCAGCAGCTTCTTAGCAGAATACAATGAGCAGTTCTTC. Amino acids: CASSFLAEYNEQFF. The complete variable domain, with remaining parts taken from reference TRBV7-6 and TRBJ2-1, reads GAGVSQSPRYKVTKRGQDVALRCDPISGHVSLYWYRQALGQGPEFLTYFNYEAQQDKSGLPNDRFSAERPEGSISTLTIQRTEQRDSAMYRCASSFLAEYNEQFFGPGTRLTVL.

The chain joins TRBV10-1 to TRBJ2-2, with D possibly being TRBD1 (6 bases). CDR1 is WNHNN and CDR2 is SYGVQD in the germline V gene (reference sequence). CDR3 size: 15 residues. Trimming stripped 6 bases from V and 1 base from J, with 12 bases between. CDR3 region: CASRPSTGNTGELFF. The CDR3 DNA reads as TGCGCCAGCAGACCCTCGACAGGGAACACCGGGGAGCTGTTTTTT.

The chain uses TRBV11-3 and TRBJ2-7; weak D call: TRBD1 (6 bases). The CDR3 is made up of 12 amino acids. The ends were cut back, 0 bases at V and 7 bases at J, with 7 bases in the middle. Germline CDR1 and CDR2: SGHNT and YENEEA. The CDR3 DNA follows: TGTGCCAGCAGCTTAGAGGGGACAGAGCAGTACTTC. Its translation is CASSLEGTEQYF.

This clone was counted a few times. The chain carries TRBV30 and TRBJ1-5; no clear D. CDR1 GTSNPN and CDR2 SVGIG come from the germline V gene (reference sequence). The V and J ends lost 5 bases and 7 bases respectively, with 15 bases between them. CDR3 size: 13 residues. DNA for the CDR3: TGTGCCTGGGGGCCAGGTGTGGGGCAGCCCCAGCATTTT. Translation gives CAWGPGVGQPQHF. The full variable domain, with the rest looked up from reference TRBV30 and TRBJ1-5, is SQTIHQWPATLVQPVGSPLSLECTVEGTSNPNLYWYRQAAGRGLQLLFYSVGIGQISSEVPQNLSASRPQDRQFILSSKKLLLSDSGFYLCAWGPGVGQPQHFGDGTRLSIL.